The 14 T cell receptor beta chains listed next were all sequenced from one sample in a study of blood T cell repertoires in COVID-19. Method: immunoSEQ multiplex PCR; TCRdb's copy keeps in-frame clones and lacks some. The profile shows over 350,000 clones, about 87% of them singletons. The sequenced sample was PBMCs or T cells enriched from blood (not recorded which). The receptors originated from a woman between 45 and 60 years old who had recovered from COVID-19.

The chain links TRBV5-6 to TRBJ2-2, with a weak D call TRBD1 (5 bases). Germline CDR1 is SGHDT and CDR2 is YYEEEE. Trimming stripped 4 bases from V and 6 bases from J, with 10 bases between. There are 13 residues in the CDR3. The CDR3 is CASSPRVPGELFF. The CDR3 nucleotides read TGTGCCAGCAGCCCCAGGGTACCCGGGGAGCTGTTTTTT. The full variable domain, in which reference TRBV5-6 and TRBJ2-2 provide the parts outside the CDR3, is DAGVTQSPTHLIKTRGQQVTLRCSPKSGHDTVSWYQQALGQGPQFIFQYYEEEERQRGNFPDRFSGHQFPNYSSELNVNALLLGDSALYLCASSPRVPGELFFGEGSRLTVL.

The V call is TRBV5-1, the J call TRBJ2-1; 9 bases match TRBD1. Losses at the gene ends were 5 bases for V and 3 bases for J; bases not matched to a gene: 6. The CDR3 has 15 amino acids. CDR1 is SGHRS, CDR2 YFSETQ, per germline. The CDR3 reads CASRGGQGLYNEQFF. The CDR3 DNA is TGCGCCAGCAGGGGGGGACAGGGCCTCTACAATGAGCAGTTCTTC. Variable domain in full (rest from reference TRBV5-1 and TRBJ2-1): KAGVTQTPRYLIKTRGQQVTLSCSPISGHRSVSWYQQTPGQGLQFLFEYFSETQRNKGNFPGRFSGRQFSNSRSEMNVSTLELGDSALYLCASRGGQGLYNEQFFGPGTRLTVL.

The chain uses TRBV7-9 and TRBJ1-1; D call uncertain. V dropped 5 bases and J dropped 1 base, with 8 bases sitting between them. Germline V CDR1 and CDR2: SEHNR, FQNEAQ (reference sequence). The CDR3 contains 13 residues. The CDR3 sequence: CASSDDTNTEAFF. In nucleotides, the CDR3 is TGTGCCAGCAGCGACGACACGAACACTGAAGCTTTCTTT. Drawing the rest from reference TRBV7-9 and TRBJ1-1, the complete variable domain is DTGVSQNPRHKITKRGQNVTFRCDPISEHNRLYWYRQTLGQGPEFLTYFQNEAQLEKSRLLSDRFSAERPKGSFSTLEIQRTEQGDSAMYLCASSDDTNTEAFFGQGTRLTVV.

The rearrangement uses TRBV5-1 and TRBJ1-4, with 11 bases matching TRBD1. The CDR3 consists of 16 residues. V shed 4 bases and J 2 bases; nucleotides not matched to a gene: 4. The V gene's germline CDR1 is SGHRS and CDR2 YFSETQ. DNA for the CDR3: TGCGCCAGCAGCACGGGGACAGGGGGGACTAATGAAAAACTGTTTTTT. It specifies CASSTGTGGTNEKLFF.

The chain is built from TRBV11-2 and TRBJ1-3; D is uncertain. The CDR3 loop spans 17 amino acids. Germline V CDR1 and CDR2: SGHAT, FQNNGV. The germline V and J ends were trimmed by 5 bases and 0 bases, with 17 bases remaining between them. CDR3 sequence: CASSLTSAPFSGNTIYF. The CDR3 bases are TGTGCCAGCAGCCTCACCAGCGCTCCGTTCTCTGGAAACACCATATATTTT. Variable domain in full (rest from reference TRBV11-2 and TRBJ1-3): EAGVAQSPRYKIIEKRQSVAFWCNPISGHATLYWYQQILGQGPKLLIQFQNNGVVDDSQLPKDRFSAERLKGVDSTLKIQPAKLEDSAVYLCASSLTSAPFSGNTIYFGEGSWLTVV.

The chain has TRBV15 and TRBJ1-4; 9 nucleotides agree with TRBD1. Trimming took 1 base from V and 2 from J; bases not matched to a gene: 2. CDR3 length: 16 residues. The germline V gene has CDR1 LNHNV and CDR2 YYDKDF (reference sequence). DNA for the CDR3: TGTGCCACCAGCAGAGCTGGACAGGGGACTAATGAAAAACTGTTTTTT. Amino acid sequence: CATSRAGQGTNEKLFF.

The chain couples TRBV7-6 to TRBJ2-7; TRBD2 agrees at 11 bases. From germline, CDR1 is SGHVS and CDR2 FNYEAQ. V lost 5 bases to trimming and J lost 5 bases; unmatched junction nucleotides: 8. There are 15 residues in the CDR3. The chain's CDR3 is CASSPETSGADEQYF. The CDR3 coding sequence is TGTGCCAGCAGCCCTGAGACTAGCGGGGCGGACGAGCAGTACTTC.

The chain carries TRBV12-5 and TRBJ1-1, with a weak D call TRBD1 (6 bases). The CDR3 covers 16 residues. Germline CDR1 and CDR2: LGHNT and FRNRAP. Trimming took 3 bases from V and 4 from J, leaving 18 bases between them. CDR3 bases: TGTGCTAGTGGTTTTATTGTGGGGCAGGGGATCACTGAAGCTTTCTTT. Its protein product is CASGFIVGQGITEAFF.

V usage is TRBV5-1 and J usage is TRBJ1-1, with 7 bases that match TRBD1. Trimming at V came to 3 bases and at J to 6 bases, leaving 8 bases not matched to a gene. CDR1 and CDR2 from the germline V gene are SGHRS and YFSETQ. The CDR3 sequence is 14 residues long. CDR3 in DNA: TGCGCCAGCAGCTACGTGACAGGGTGGCCTGAAGCTTTCTTT. This codes for CASSYVTGWPEAFF.

J is TRBJ2-2 and V is TRBV27, with 9 bases identical to TRBD1. The germline V gene encodes CDR1 MNHEY and CDR2 SMNVEV (reference sequence). The CDR3 runs to 15 residues. V was pared by 5 bases and J by 5 bases, with 6 bases of the junction left unmatched. The CDR3 coding sequence is TGTGCCAGCAGTGCCCAGACAGGGGGAACCGGGGAGCTGTTTTTT. Its protein product is CASSAQTGGTGELFF.

This clone has just a few counts. This chain uses TRBV3-1 (or the pseudogene TRBV3-2) with TRBJ1-6; D is unresolved. Germline lookup yields CDR1 LGHDT and CDR2 YNNKEL (reference sequence). Deletions cut 8 bases from V and 7 bases from J, with 12 bases between. This CDR3 has 13 residues. CDR3: CASAIQANSPLHF. The CDR3 nucleotides read TGTGCCAGCGCCATTCAGGCCAATTCACCCCTCCACTTT.

The chain recombines TRBV7-2 with TRBJ1-3; 7 nucleotides line up with TRBD1. The CDR3 has 17 amino acids. J lost 0 bases, V lost 9 bases, and 14 bases had no gene match. In germline, CDR1 is SGHTA, CDR2 FQGNSA. The DNA for the CDR3 is TGTGCCAGTCAACTTACCCGAGGGGGCTTCTCTGGAAACACCATATATTTT. It translates to CASQLTRGGFSGNTIYF. The full variable domain, its missing parts supplied by reference TRBV7-2 and TRBJ1-3, is GAGVSQSPSNKVTEKGKDVELRCDPISGHTALYWYRQSLGQGLEFLIYFQGNSAPDKSGLPSDRFSAERTGGSVSTLTIQRTQQEDSAVYLCASQLTRGGFSGNTIYFGEGSWLTVV.

The genes are TRBV11-3 and TRBJ2-2; 7 nucleotides align to TRBD2. The CDR3 runs to 15 residues. After removal of 4 bases from V and 1 base from J, the junction contained 3 bases not matched to a gene. Germline V lookup: CDR1 SGHNT, CDR2 YENEEA. The CDR3 coding sequence is TGTGCCAGCAGCTCAGGACTAGAGAACACCGGGGAGCTGTTTTTT. Protein product: CASSSGLENTGELFF.

The CDR3 loop is CAISEERYFHEQFF. In DNA form, the CDR3 reads TGTGCCATCAGTGAGGAGAGATATTTTCATGAGCAGTTCTTC. The chain joins TRBV10-3 to TRBJ2-1; D call uncertain. The CDR3 is 14 residues long. Germline V lookup: CDR1 ENHRY, CDR2 SYGVKD. The V gene lost 2 bases and the J gene lost 8 bases, with 13 bases spanning the gap.